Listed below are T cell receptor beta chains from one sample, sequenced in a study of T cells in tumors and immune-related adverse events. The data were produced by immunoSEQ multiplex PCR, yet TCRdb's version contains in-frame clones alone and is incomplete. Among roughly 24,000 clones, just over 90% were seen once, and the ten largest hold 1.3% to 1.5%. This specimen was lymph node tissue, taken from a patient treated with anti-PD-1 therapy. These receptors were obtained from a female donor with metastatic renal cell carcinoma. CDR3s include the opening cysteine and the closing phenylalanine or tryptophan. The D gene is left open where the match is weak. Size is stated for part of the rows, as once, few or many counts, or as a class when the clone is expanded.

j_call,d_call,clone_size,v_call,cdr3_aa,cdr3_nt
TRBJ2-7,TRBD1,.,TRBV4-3,CASSQSTGTGETYEQYF,TGCGCCAGCAGCCAATCAACCGGGACAGGAGAAACCTACGAGCAGTACTTC
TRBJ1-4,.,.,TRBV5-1,CASSPAAGWPNEKLFF,TGCGCCAGCAGCCCCGCCGCAGGGTGGCCTAATGAAAAACTGTTTTTT
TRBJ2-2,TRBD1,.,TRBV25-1,CASSEQGVGELFF,TGTGCCAGCAGTGAGCAGGGGGTCGGGGAGCTGTTTTTT
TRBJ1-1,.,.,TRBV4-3,CASSQEAGNTEAFF,TGCGCCAGCAGCCAAGAAGCCGGGAACACTGAAGCTTTCTTT
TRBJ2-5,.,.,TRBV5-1,CASSLDQETQYF,TGCGCCAGCAGCTTGGACCAAGAGACCCAGTACTTC
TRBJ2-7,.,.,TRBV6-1,CASSEMGREQYF,TGTGCCAGCAGTGAAATGGGCCGGGAGCAGTACTTC
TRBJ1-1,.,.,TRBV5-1,CASSFTGSTEAFF,TGCGCCAGCAGCTTCACCGGGAGCACTGAAGCTTTCTTT
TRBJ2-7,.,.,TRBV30,CAWSAGHTYEQYF,TGTGCCTGGAGTGCCGGACATACCTACGAGCAGTACTTC
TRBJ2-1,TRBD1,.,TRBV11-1,CASSLPGTGVYNEQFF,TGTGCCAGCAGCCTCCCCGGGACAGGGGTATACAATGAGCAGTTCTTC
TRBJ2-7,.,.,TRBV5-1,CASSLGGSNYEQYF,TGCGCCAGCAGCTTGGGTGGTTCGAACTACGAGCAGTACTTC
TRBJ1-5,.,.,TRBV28,CASSLAGFSNQPQHF,TGTGCCAGCAGCCTGGCGGGTTTTAGCAATCAGCCCCAGCATTTT
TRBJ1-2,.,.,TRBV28,CASSLASIYGYTF,TGTGCCAGCAGTTTAGCGTCGATCTATGGCTACACCTTC
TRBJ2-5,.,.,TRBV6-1,CAIAGGGTQYF,TGTGCCATCGCCGGAGGAGGGACCCAGTACTTC
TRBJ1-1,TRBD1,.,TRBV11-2,CASSFAGTGNTEAFF,TGTGCCAGCAGCTTTGCAGGGACAGGGAACACTGAAGCTTTCTTT
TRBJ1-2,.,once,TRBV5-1,CASSLEGQDYGYTF,TGCGCCAGCAGCTTGGAGGGGCAGGACTATGGCTACACCTTC
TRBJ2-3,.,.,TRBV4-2,CASSAHLQGGLGDTQYF,TGTGCCAGCAGCGCCCACCTTCAGGGTGGTTTAGGAGATACGCAGTATTTT
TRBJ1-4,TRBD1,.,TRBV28,CASSSGRGVNEKLFF,TGTGCCAGCAGTTCCGGCAGGGGGGTTAATGAAAAACTGTTTTTT
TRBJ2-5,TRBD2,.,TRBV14,CASSQVQGGTLKTQYF,TGTGCCAGCAGCCAAGTGCAGGGAGGGACTTTAAAGACCCAGTACTTC
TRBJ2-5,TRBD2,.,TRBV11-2,CASSLALAGAETQYF,TGTGCCAGCAGCTTAGCCCTAGCGGGAGCTGAGACCCAGTACTTC
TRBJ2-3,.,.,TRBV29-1,CSVDLAPPADTQYF,TGCAGCGTAGATCTGGCTCCGCCCGCAGATACGCAGTATTTT
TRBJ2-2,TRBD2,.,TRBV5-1,CASSLAGTSGGTGELFF,TGCGCCAGCAGCTTGGCCGGGACTAGCGGGGGAACCGGGGAGCTGTTTTTT
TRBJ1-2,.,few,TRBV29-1,CSVPRLWYGYTF,TGCAGCGTTCCGCGACTTTGGTATGGCTACACCTTC
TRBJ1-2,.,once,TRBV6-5,CASSYSRGSGGYTF,TGTGCCAGCAGTTACTCGCGGGGTTCGGGCGGCTACACCTTC
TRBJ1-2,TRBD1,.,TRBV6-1,CASSATGPLGGYTF,TGTGCCAGCAGTGCGACAGGGCCCTTGGGTGGCTACACCTTC
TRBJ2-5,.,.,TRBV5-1,CASSLLSGVTETQYF,TGCGCCAGCAGCTTGCTCTCGGGAGTAACAGAGACCCAGTACTTC
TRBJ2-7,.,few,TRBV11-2,CASSPLRGRRGSEYF,TGTGCCAGCAGCCCCCTACGGGGCCGTAGGGGGAGCGAGTACTTC
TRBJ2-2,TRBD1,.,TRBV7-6,CASSRQGAGELFF,TGTGCCAGCAGCCGACAGGGGGCTGGGGAGCTGTTTTTT
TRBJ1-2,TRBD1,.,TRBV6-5,CASSRAGGAFGYTF,TGTGCCAGCTCGCGGGCAGGGGGCGCATTTGGCTACACCTTC
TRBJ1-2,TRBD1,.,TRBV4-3,CASSQDQGADYGYTF,TGCGCCAGCAGCCAAGATCAGGGGGCGGACTATGGCTACACCTTC
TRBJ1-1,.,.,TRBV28,CASSRQENTEAFF,TGTGCCAGCAGCAGACAGGAGAACACTGAAGCTTTCTTT
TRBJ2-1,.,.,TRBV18,CASSPGQANNEQFF,TGTGCCAGCTCACCTGGCCAGGCGAACAATGAGCAGTTCTTC
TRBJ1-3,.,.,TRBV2,CASSDSYSGNTIYF,TGTGCCAGCAGTGACAGTTACTCTGGAAACACCATATATTTT
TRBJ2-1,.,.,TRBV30,CAWSVGGEQFF,TGTGCCTGGAGTGTGGGGGGTGAGCAGTTCTTC
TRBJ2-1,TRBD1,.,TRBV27,CASSLWQGATNEQFF,TGTGCCAGCAGTTTATGGCAGGGGGCCACAAATGAGCAGTTCTTC
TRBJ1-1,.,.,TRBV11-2,CASSLRGVNTEAFF,TGTGCCAGCAGCTTACGTGGGGTAAACACTGAAGCTTTCTTT
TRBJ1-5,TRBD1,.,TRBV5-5,CASSVTRGSQPQHF,TGTGCCAGCAGCGTCACCAGGGGGAGCCAGCCCCAGCATTTT
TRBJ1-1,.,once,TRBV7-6,CASSFQAGNTEAFF,TGTGCCAGCAGCTTCCAGGCGGGGAACACTGAAGCTTTCTTT
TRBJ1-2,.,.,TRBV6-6,CASSLGRDYGYTF,TGTGCCAGCAGCCTAGGGAGGGACTATGGCTACACCTTC
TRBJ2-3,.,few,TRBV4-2,CASSQDDVGNTQYF,TGTGCCAGCAGCCAAGATGACGTCGGGAATACGCAGTATTTT
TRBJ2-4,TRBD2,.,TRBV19,CASSKGGDLAKNIQYF,TGTGCCAGTAGTAAGGGAGGGGACCTAGCCAAAAACATTCAGTACTTC
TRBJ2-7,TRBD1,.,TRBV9,CASSGGVRGLSYEQYF,TGTGCCAGCAGCGGGGGAGTGAGGGGGCTTAGCTACGAGCAGTACTTC
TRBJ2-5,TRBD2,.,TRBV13,CASSPRGGVETQYF,TGTGCCAGCAGCCCGCGGGGGGGCGTCGAGACCCAGTACTTC